The text below deals with one TCR beta chain. Clones were sequenced by immunoSEQ multiplex PCR, and TCRdb holds only the in-frame ones, with some missing. The repertoire holds about 81,000 clones, with roughly 84% as singletons. Germline V lookup: CDR1 LNHDA, CDR2 SQIVND (reference sequence). The length of the CDR3 is 15 residues. Trimming took off 1 base at V and 0 bases at J, with 7 bases between the two ends. The sample originates from a study of blood T cell repertoires in COVID-19. The receptor was isolated from a woman in her 70s with acute or convalescent COVID-19. Sequencing was carried out using peripheral blood. The chain combines TRBV19 with TRBJ1-5; D is ambiguous. DNA of the CDR3: TGTGCCAGTAGTATAGGGGCCGCTAGCAATCAGCCCCAGCATTTT. It encodes CASSIGAASNQPQHF.